The 6 T cell receptor beta chains below were found in one sample sequenced in a study of CD8+CD57+ T cells in acquired aplastic anemia. TCR beta VDJ and CDR3 profiling used genomic DNA as template. TCRdb re-analysed the reads in MiXCR, keeping a single row per CDR3 protein. This table has hundreds of thousands of distinct CDR3 sequences, roughly 68% appearing once. The sequencing input was sorted CD4+, CD8+, or CD8+CD57+ T cells (not recorded which) from PBMCs. These receptors were taken from a human donor in good health, serving as a control.

In regard to this clonotype: In this CDR3 the conserved last residue, phenylalanine or tryptophan, is missing, so a read error is likely. The limits of the CDR3 on the DNA are not certain, so only TCRdb's listed CDR3 is given. The chain joins TRBV7-9 to TRBJ1-1; the table names TRBD1, a call not compared with the DNA. The CDR3 is made up of 13 amino acids, end residues included. Germline lookup yields CDR1 SEHNR and CDR2 FQNEAQ (reference sequence). The CDR3 region is CASSRGKGIIRAV.

Ten or more counts support this clonotype. The J gene is TRBJ2-1, the V gene TRBV7-2; 10 bases line up with TRBD2. CDR1 is SGHTA and CDR2 is FQGNSA in the germline V gene. The CDR3 length is 16 residues. V lost 4 bases to trimming and J lost 7 bases; unmatched junction nucleotides: 10. This CDR3 is CASSSNRLAGTNEQFF. The DNA of the CDR3 is TGTGCCAGCAGCTCCAACCGACTAGCGGGCACTAATGAGCAGTTCTTC.

The table lists this clonotype with a few counts. This chain joins TRBV7-2 and TRBJ2-5; 8 bases line up with TRBD2. In germline, CDR1 is SGHTA, CDR2 FQGNSA. Unmatched junction bases numbered 10, after V lost 0 bases and J lost 4 bases. The CDR3 spans 17 residues. The CDR3 nucleotides read TGTGCCAGCAGCTTAGCCGTGGCCGGGGGGGCTCGAGAGACCCAGTACTTC. As protein: CASSLAVAGGARETQYF.

This clonotype was found a few times. The chain joins TRBV19 to TRBJ2-3; D not resolved. Trimming stripped 4 bases from V and 6 bases from J, with 8 bases between. From germline, CDR1 is LNHDA and CDR2 SQIVND (reference sequence). The CDR3 is 12 amino acids. The CDR3 DNA reads TGTGCCAGTAGTACGGGCCCGGATACGCAGTATTTT. Translating it yields CASSTGPDTQYF.

This clonotype appeared many times. V gene TRBV3-1 combines with J gene TRBJ1-5, with D unresolved. Germline assignment: CDR1 LGHDT and CDR2 YNNKEL (reference sequence). The germline V and J ends were trimmed by 1 base and 3 bases, with 7 bases remaining between them. The CDR3 loop spans 14 amino acids. This CDR3 reads CASSQGKINQPQHF. For the CDR3, the DNA is TGTGCCAGCAGCCAAGGGAAGATCAATCAGCCCCAGCATTTT. Supplemented by reference TRBV3-1 and TRBJ1-5, the full variable domain reads DTAVSQTPKYLVTQMGNDKSIKCEQNLGHDTMYWYKQDSKKFLKIMFSYNNKELIINETVPNRFSPKSPDKAHLNLHINSLELGDSAVYFCASSQGKINQPQHFGDGTRLSIL.

The CDR3 nucleotides read TGTGCCAGCAGCACTGGGACAGGGGGCTCCTACGAGCAGTACTTGATTGGCTACACCTTC. Translated: CASSTGTGGSYEQYLIGYTF. The chain joins TRBV12-3 or TRBV12-4 to TRBJ1-2; 12 bases are shared with TRBD1. Unmatched junction bases numbered 24, after V lost 6 bases and J lost 7 bases. CDR3 length equals 20 residues.